A selection of T cell receptor beta chains follows, all from one sample in a study of OX40 agonist ivuxolimab in advanced cancers. The protocol was immunoSEQ multiplex PCR, while the TCRdb copy is restricted to in-frame clones and leaves out a portion. The sample carries about 84,000 clones, about 93% recorded once. The source was CD4+ or CD8+ T cells sorted from blood, collected in a trial of the OX40 agonist ivuxolimab. Every receptor here comes from an adult with an advanced solid tumor such as melanoma, head and neck, liver or kidney cancer. Both conserved end residues are part of each CDR3. The order of the fields is clone size, D gene, J gene, V gene, CDR3 DNA, CDR3 protein. D genes are given only for firm matches. Clone size is shown for a subset of rows, as once, few, many or a class of expanded clone.

NA,NA,TRBJ2-7,TRBV4-1,TGCGCCAGCAGCCAAGAGCGGGAACGCTACGAGCAGTACTTC,CASSQERERYEQYF
NA,TRBD2,TRBJ2-1,TRBV9,TGTGCCAGCAGCGTATCGACTAGCGTGGCCAATGAGCAGTTCTTC,CASSVSTSVANEQFF
NA,TRBD1,TRBJ1-2,TRBV19,TGTGCCACCTTACCGGGACAGTACCTTTACTATGGCTACACCTTC,CATLPGQYLYYGYTF
NA,NA,TRBJ2-7,TRBV10-3,TGTGCCATCAGTGACCCCTCCGGGGACCCACGCGAGCAGTACTTC,CAISDPSGDPREQYF
NA,NA,TRBJ1-4,TRBV13,TGTGCCAGCAGCACAAGCACCGGGACAAAACTGTTTTTT,CASSTSTGTKLFF
NA,NA,TRBJ1-2,TRBV27,TGTGCCAGCAGTCCACGCGGGGCAACTACTCACTTGCTTAACTATGGCTACACCTTC,CASSPRGATTHLLNYGYTF
NA,NA,TRBJ2-7,TRBV7-9,TGTGCCAGCGGGGACAACAACCGCGCTCCATACGAGCAGTACTTC,CASGDNNRAPYEQYF
NA,NA,TRBJ2-7,TRBV27,TGTGCCAGCAGTTTCGGCACCCCCTACGAGCAGTACTTC,CASSFGTPYEQYF
NA,TRBD2,TRBJ2-2,TRBV5-6,TGTGCCAGCAGCCTCGGGACTAGCGGGAGTCTTACCGGGGAGCTGTTTTTT,CASSLGTSGSLTGELFF
NA,NA,TRBJ1-3,TRBV28,TGTGCCAGCAGTTTTTCGCTCCTCGTGGACACCATATATTTT,CASSFSLLVDTIYF
NA,TRBD2,TRBJ2-7,TRBV7-2,TGTGCCAGCAGCTCGCTAGCGGGAAGCTACGAGCAGTACTTC,CASSSLAGSYEQYF
NA,TRBD2,TRBJ2-2,TRBV11-3,TGTGCCAGCAGCTTAGTAGGACTAGCGGAGACCACCGGGGAGCTGTTTTTT,CASSLVGLAETTGELFF
NA,NA,TRBJ1-2,TRBV7-9,TGTGCCAGCAGCTTACGGCAAGACTATGGCTACACCTTC,CASSLRQDYGYTF
NA,NA,TRBJ2-1,TRBV28,TGTGCCAGCAGCAACGCCCGACTAGAAGCGGGCAATGAGCAGTTCTTC,CASSNARLEAGNEQFF
NA,NA,TRBJ1-2,TRBV7-8,TGTGCCAGCAGCCTCGGGAAGCTGCCCGGGGGCTACACCTTC,CASSLGKLPGGYTF
NA,TRBD1,TRBJ1-3,TRBV14,TGTGCCAGCAGCCAAGATTGGACAGGCTCTGGAAACACCATATATTTT,CASSQDWTGSGNTIYF
NA,TRBD1,TRBJ2-2,TRBV5-6,TGTGCCAGCAGCTTGGCGACAGGGCTAAGTTTTTCGAGCGGGGAGCTGTTTTTT,CASSLATGLSFSSGELFF
NA,NA,TRBJ1-2,TRBV13,TGTGCCAGCAGCTTAGGGGGGAGCTATGGCTACACCTTC,CASSLGGSYGYTF
NA,TRBD2,TRBJ2-2,TRBV9,TGTGCCAGCAGCGGGGGCGGGAGACCCGGGGAGCTGTTTTTT,CASSGGGRPGELFF
NA,NA,TRBJ2-7,TRBV7-9,TGTGCCAGCACCCTATCTGGCCCAAACTGGGAGCAGTACTTC,CASTLSGPNWEQYF
NA,NA,TRBJ2-1,TRBV10-3,TGTGCCAGCAGCCGGGGCGCGAATAGCGATGAGCAGTTCTTC,CASSRGANSDEQFF
NA,TRBD1,TRBJ2-7,TRBV7-2,TGTGCCAGCAGCTTAACGACAGGGGGCCCTATCGGTCCCGAGCAGTACTTC,CASSLTTGGPIGPEQYF
once,NA,TRBJ2-5,TRBV11-3,TGTGCCAGCAGCGCGGGACAGTGGGGCCAAGAGACCCAGTACTTC,CASSAGQWGQETQYF
NA,NA,TRBJ2-5,TRBV5-6,TGTGCCAGCAGCTTCGGTATAGGAGTGGGAGAGACCCAGTACTTC,CASSFGIGVGETQYF